This TCR beta chain was captured in a study of blood T cell repertoires in COVID-19. Study context: The analysed material was cDNA or gDNA that came from T cells, B-cell-depleted T cells, or PBMCs.

Germline CDR1 reads MNHEY; CDR2 reads SMNVEV (reference sequence). V dropped 8 bases and J dropped 2 bases, with 16 bases sitting between them. The CDR3 consists of 15 residues. Cohort placement rested on clinical history that participants reported themselves. Per the authors' pipeline: Amplification of reference gene primers was used by the study to estimate nucleated cell counts. TCRdb's copy holds only in-frame clones and misses some; the assay was immunoSEQ multiplex PCR. The V and J calls and the clone size are those of that table, but D and trimming were determined from the DNA. The table has about 270,000 clones, about 90% seen once.

The chain employs TRBV27 and TRBJ1-5; D perhaps matches TRBD1 (5 bases). The sequencing input was PBMCs or T cells enriched from blood (not recorded which). The sequence was collected from a woman aged 25 to 45 with acute COVID-19. The CDR3 sequence is CASRPGGEGNQPQHF. The CDR3 DNA sequence: TGTGCCAGCCGGCCGGGGGGGGAGGGCAATCAGCCCCAGCATTTT.